The next 4 T cell receptor beta chains were all read from a single sample in a study of blood T cell repertoires in COVID-19. Only in-frame clones appear in the TCRdb table, and some are missing; sequencing was by immunoSEQ multiplex PCR. The sample contains 200,000 or so clones, approximately 85% of which appear only once. Sequenced: peripheral blood. Receptors originate from a man aged 60-69 years with acute or convalescent COVID-19.

The chain recombines TRBV7-9 with TRBJ1-4, with D tentatively TRBD1 (5 bases). Between the trimmed V and J ends, which lost 5 bases and 6 bases, there was a span of 13 bases. Germline CDR1 SEHNR, CDR2 FQNEAQ (reference sequence). The CDR3 is made up of 14 amino acids. CDR3 sequence (DNA): TGTGCCAGCAGCCCGGAAGGGGCATATGAAAAACTGTTTTTT. It encodes CASSPEGAYEKLFF. The full variable domain, its missing parts supplied by reference TRBV7-9 and TRBJ1-4, is DTGVSQNPRHKITKRGQNVTFRCDPISEHNRLYWYRQTLGQGPEFLTYFQNEAQLEKSRLLSDRFSAERPKGSFSTLEIQRTEQGDSAMYLCASSPEGAYEKLFFGSGTQLSVL.

The genes are TRBV7-2 and TRBJ2-4; 7 bases align to TRBD1. Germline CDR1 reads SGHTA; CDR2 reads FQGNSA. Losses at the gene ends were 5 bases for V and 2 bases for J; bases not matched to a gene: 6. This CDR3 is 15 amino acids long. DNA for the CDR3: TGTGCCAGCAGCCTGAGACAGGGACCCAAAAACATTCAGTACTTC. The encoded protein is CASSLRQGPKNIQYF.

V and J are TRBV5-6 and TRBJ1-5, with D possibly being TRBD1 (5 bases). Germline CDR1 SGHDT, CDR2 YYEEEE. Trimming stripped 2 bases from V and 5 bases from J, with 5 bases between. This CDR3 region has 12 residues. CDR3 sequence: CASSLGDQPQHF. DNA of the CDR3: TGTGCCAGCAGCTTAGGGGATCAGCCCCAGCATTTT.

CDR3 residues: CASSPLAGVYNEQFF. Written as DNA, the CDR3 is TGTGCCAGCTCACCACTCGCGGGGGTCTACAATGAGCAGTTCTTC. This chain uses TRBV18 with TRBJ2-1; 7 bases line up with TRBD2. This CDR3 is 15 amino acids long. Germline V gene data show CDR1 as KGHSH and CDR2 as LQKENI. The V gene end was trimmed by 1 base and the J gene end by 3 bases; junction bases not matched to a gene: 3.